The TCR beta chain under discussion was sequenced for a study of memory CD4+ T cells and cytomegalovirus serostatus. The sort gate was single viable CD3+CD4+CD8-CD45RO+ cells for memory CD4+ T cells. In the study's own analysis: After removing out-of-frame reads, over 2 million distinct TCRbeta sequences remained. The protocol was immunoSEQ multiplex PCR, while the TCRdb copy is restricted to in-frame clones and leaves out a portion. V, J and clone size are taken as reported in that table, and D and trimming were inferred from the DNA itself. The repertoire includes around 63,000 clones, around 82% of them detected once, and 0.53% sits in the top ten. CDR1 and CDR2 from the germline V gene are ENHRY and SYGVKD. V gave up 10 bases and J gave up 6 bases, with 19 bases separating them. This CDR3 comprises 14 residues.

V is TRBV10-3 and J is TRBJ2-1; tentative D call: TRBD2 (6 bases). The TCR was taken from an adult in good health and CMV-seronegative. Some clones in this sample may be carry-over from other donors' samples. Sequenced material: memory CD4+ T cells from blood. In DNA form, the CDR3 reads TGTGCCACCCTACCGGGACTTAGGGCCAATGAGCAGTTCTTC. Its protein is CATLPGLRANEQFF.